The 3 T cell receptor beta chains below come from one sample, sequenced in a study of blood T cell repertoires in COVID-19. Profiled with immunoSEQ multiplex PCR; TCRdb holds only in-frame clones, not every one. Among around 340,000 clones listed, 70% to 90% were seen once. Sequencing was carried out using peripheral blood. These receptors came from a woman aged 60-70 years with COVID-19, enrolled during active disease.

The rearrangement links TRBV5-1 to TRBJ1-2; 8 bases agree with TRBD1. Germline CDR1 is SGHRS and CDR2 is YFSETQ. V lost 3 bases, J lost 14 bases, and 12 bases stayed unmatched. CDR3 length: 13 amino acids. The CDR3 sequence is CASSSGTGPEVTF. In DNA, the CDR3 is TGCGCCAGCAGCTCAGGGACAGGCCCTGAAGTTACCTTC.

The rearrangement links TRBV10-3 to TRBJ2-2; weak D call: TRBD2 (6 bases). This CDR3 is built from 16 residues. The V end lost 4 bases, the J end lost 1 base, and 13 bases lay between the germline ends. Germline V lookup: CDR1 ENHRY, CDR2 SYGVKD. The CDR3 nucleotides are TGTGCCATCAGTGGGGGAGGAGGGATGAACACCGGGGAGCTGTTTTTT. It specifies CAISGGGGMNTGELFF.

The rearrangement links TRBV28 to TRBJ2-1; D not certain. The CDR3 covers 14 residues. The germline gives CDR1 MDHEN, CDR2 SYDVKM. V lost 5 bases, J lost 3 bases, and 11 bases lay in between. The DNA of the CDR3 is TGTGCCAGCAGTCGAGAAGGAGTCTACAATGAGCAGTTCTTC. This codes for CASSREGVYNEQFF.